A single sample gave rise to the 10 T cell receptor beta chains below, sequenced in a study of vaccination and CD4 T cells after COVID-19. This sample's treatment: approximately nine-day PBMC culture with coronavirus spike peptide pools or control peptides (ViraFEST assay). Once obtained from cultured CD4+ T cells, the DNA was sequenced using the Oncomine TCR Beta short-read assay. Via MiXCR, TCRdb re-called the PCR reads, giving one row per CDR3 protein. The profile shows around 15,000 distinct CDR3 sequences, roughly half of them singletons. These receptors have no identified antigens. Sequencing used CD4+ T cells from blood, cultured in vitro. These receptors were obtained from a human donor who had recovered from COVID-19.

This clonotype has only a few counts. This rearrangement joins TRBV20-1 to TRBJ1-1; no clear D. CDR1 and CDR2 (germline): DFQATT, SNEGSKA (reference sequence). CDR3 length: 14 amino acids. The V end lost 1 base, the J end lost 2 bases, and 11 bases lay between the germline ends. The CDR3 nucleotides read TGCAGTGCTAGAGCAGGAGCTCCTAACACTGAAGCTTTCTTT. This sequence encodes CSARAGAPNTEAFF.

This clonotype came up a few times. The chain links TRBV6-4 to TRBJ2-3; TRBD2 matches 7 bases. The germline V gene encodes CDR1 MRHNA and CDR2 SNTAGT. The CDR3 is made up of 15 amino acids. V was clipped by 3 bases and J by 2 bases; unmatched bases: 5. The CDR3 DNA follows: TGTGCCAGCAGTGATGGGCTAGCGGACACAGATACGCAGTATTTT. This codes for CASSDGLADTDTQYF.

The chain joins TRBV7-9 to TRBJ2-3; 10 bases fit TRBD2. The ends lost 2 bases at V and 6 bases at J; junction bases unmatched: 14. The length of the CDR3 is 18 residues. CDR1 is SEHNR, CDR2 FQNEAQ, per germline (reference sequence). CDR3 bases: TGTGCCAGCAGCTTAAAAGTTGGTAGCGGGAGGTCTGGGGATACGCAGTATTTT. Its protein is CASSLKVGSGRSGDTQYF. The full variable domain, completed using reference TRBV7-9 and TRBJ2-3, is DTGVSQNPRHKITKRGQNVTFRCDPISEHNRLYWYRQTLGQGPEFLTYFQNEAQLEKSRLLSDRFSAERPKGSFSTLEIQRTEQGDSAMYLCASSLKVGSGRSGDTQYFGPGTRLTVL.

The CDR3 is CASRARYEQYF. The CDR3, as DNA: TGCGCCAGCAGGGCCCGCTACGAGCAGTACTTC. The chain joins TRBV10-1 to TRBJ2-7; D remains unclear. In germline, CDR1 is WNHNN, CDR2 SYGVQD (reference sequence). CDR3 length equals 11 residues. V was clipped by 6 bases and J by 3 bases, with 6 bases between them.

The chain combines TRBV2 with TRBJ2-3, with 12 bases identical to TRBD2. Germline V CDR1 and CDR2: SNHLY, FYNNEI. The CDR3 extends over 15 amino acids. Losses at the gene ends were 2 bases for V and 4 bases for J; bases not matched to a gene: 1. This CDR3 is CASSEPSGGADTQYF. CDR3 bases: TGTGCCAGCAGTGAACCTAGCGGGGGGGCAGATACGCAGTATTTT.

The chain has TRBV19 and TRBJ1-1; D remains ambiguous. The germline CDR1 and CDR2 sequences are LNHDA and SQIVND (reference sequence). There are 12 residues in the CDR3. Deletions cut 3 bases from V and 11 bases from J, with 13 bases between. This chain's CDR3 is CASSMAAKWAFF. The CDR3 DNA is TGTGCCAGTAGTATGGCCGCGAAGTGGGCTTTCTTT.

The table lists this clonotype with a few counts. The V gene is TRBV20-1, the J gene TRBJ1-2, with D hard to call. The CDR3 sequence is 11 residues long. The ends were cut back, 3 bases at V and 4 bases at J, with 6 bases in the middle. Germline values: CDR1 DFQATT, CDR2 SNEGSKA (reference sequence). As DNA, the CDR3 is TGCAGTGCTAGTAGCAGCTATGGCTACACCTTC. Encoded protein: CSASSSYGYTF.

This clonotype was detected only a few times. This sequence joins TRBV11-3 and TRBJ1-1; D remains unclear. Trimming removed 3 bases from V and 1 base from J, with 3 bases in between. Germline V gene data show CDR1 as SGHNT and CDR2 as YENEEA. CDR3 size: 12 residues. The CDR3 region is CASSFSNTEAFF. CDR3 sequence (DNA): TGTGCCAGCAGCTTCTCGAACACTGAAGCTTTCTTT.

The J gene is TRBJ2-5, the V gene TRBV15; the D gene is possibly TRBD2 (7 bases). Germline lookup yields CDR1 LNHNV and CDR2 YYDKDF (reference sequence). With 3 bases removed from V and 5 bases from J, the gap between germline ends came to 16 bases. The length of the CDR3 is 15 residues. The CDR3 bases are TGTGCCACCAGCAGGGGGGGGGCGGTAGGGGAGACCCAGTACTTC. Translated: CATSRGGAVGETQYF.

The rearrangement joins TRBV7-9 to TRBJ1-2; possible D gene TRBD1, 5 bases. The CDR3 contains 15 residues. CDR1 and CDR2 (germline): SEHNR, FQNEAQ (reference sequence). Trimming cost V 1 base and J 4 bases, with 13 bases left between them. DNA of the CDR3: TGTGCCAGCAGCTTAGAAGTCGCAGGGTTCTATGGCTACACCTTC. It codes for CASSLEVAGFYGYTF.